These 19 T cell receptor beta chains originate from one sample sequenced in a study of T cells in women clearing cervical HPV infection. Data came from immunoSEQ multiplex PCR; TCRdb stores just in-frame clones and leaves some out. The data show about 20,000 clones, and the top ten clones hold 5% to 6.5%. The sample was blood buffy coat. All receptors derive from a woman between 18 and 75 years old with a cervical HPV16 infection that either progressed to CIN3+ or cleared (not recorded which).

On this clone itself: Read data end 3 residues before the CDR3 end; the end is taken from the germline J gene. The chain recombines TRBV29-1 with TRBJ2-3; TRBD2 might be the D (6 bases). The CDR3 contains 15 residues. Germline lookup yields CDR1 SQVTM and CDR2 ANQGSEA. This CDR3 is CSVDKGTSGVETQYF. The sequenced CDR3 bases are TGCAGCGTTGATAAGGGGACTTCGGGCGTTGAGACG.

In regard to this clone: The sequence runs out 3 residues before the end of the CDR3; the remainder is reconstructed from the germline J gene. The chain combines TRBV2 with TRBJ2-1, with TRBD2 matching 14 bases. The CDR3 sequence is 18 residues long. The J segment lost 8 bases and the V segment lost 5 bases, leaving 14 bases of the junction unmatched. Germline CDR1 is SNHLY and CDR2 is FYNNEI. CDR3 amino acids: CASSTGLAGGLRWDEQFF. CDR3 bases read: TGTGCCAGCAGTACCGGACTAGCGGGGGGTCTTCGATGGGATGAG.

On this clone itself: The read ends 3 residues shy of where the CDR3 ends; the end is completed using the germline J gene. The chain joins TRBV2 to TRBJ2-5; possible D gene TRBD1, 7 bases. Looked up from germline, CDR1 is SNHLY and CDR2 is FYNNEI. The CDR3 is made up of 15 amino acids. The ends were cut back, 4 bases at V and 2 bases at J, with 14 bases in the middle. CDR3 protein: CASSGQGGLQETQYF. CDR3 DNA, as far as it was read: TGTGCCAGCAGTGGGCAGGGGGGTTTACAAGAGACC.

On this clone: The CDR3 end lies 3 residues beyond the end of the read and is filled in from the germline J gene. The J gene is TRBJ1-4, the V gene TRBV20-1, with 8 bases fitting TRBD1. CDR1 is DFQATT and CDR2 is SNEGSKA in the germline V gene (reference sequence). Trimming removed 5 bases from V and 5 bases from J; junction bases left unmatched: 10. This CDR3 region has 15 residues. CDR3 in amino acids: CSARGSQGENEKLFF. The part of the CDR3 DNA that was read is TGCAGTGCTCGGGGGTCACAGGGGGAGAATGAAAAA.

For this clone: The read falls 3 residues short of the CDR3 end, and the missing part is taken from the germline J gene. Other nucleotide sequences from this sample produce the same CDR3. The chain is built from TRBV18 and TRBJ2-5, with 9 bases fitting TRBD2. Germline V gene lookup returns CDR1 KGHSH and CDR2 LQKENI. Trimming at V came to 6 bases and at J to 5 bases, leaving 13 bases not matched to a gene. This CDR3 is 16 amino acids long. Incomplete CDR3 DNA: TGTGCCAGCTCCCCCCTTGCGGGGGGGCCCGCCGAGACC. Encoded protein: CASSPLAGGPAET. The entire CDR3 reads CASSPLAGGPAETQYF.

With regard to this clone: The sequenced fragment ends 3 residues before the CDR3 boundary, so the rest is inferred from the germline J gene. The gene calls are TRBV5-1 and TRBJ1-1; 7 nucleotides align to TRBD1. The CDR3 consists of 15 residues. Per germline, CDR1 SGHRS and CDR2 YFSETQ. V lost 0 bases and J lost 1; bases outside the gene matches: 3. The CDR3 sequence is CASSLGQGSNTEAFF. The DNA read from the CDR3 is TGCGCCAGCAGCTTGGGACAGGGATCGAACACTGAA.

Regarding this clone: The read terminates 3 residues ahead of where the CDR3 ends, so the germline J gene completes it. The V and J genes are TRBV7-9 and TRBJ2-3; 9 bases agree with TRBD1. This CDR3 region has 14 residues. CDR1 SEHNR and CDR2 FQNEAQ come from the germline V gene (reference sequence). The sequenced CDR3 bases are TGTGCCAGCAGCCCGGGGACAGGGAGGAAGACG. Amino acid sequence: CASSPGTGRKT. The whole CDR3 reads CASSPGTGRKTQYF.

For this clone: An end of the junction does not agree with germline; a read error may underlie this. The CDR3 end falls 3 residues outside the read, so it is completed with the germline J gene. This sequence joins TRBV4-2 and TRBJ2-3, with 7 bases matching TRBD2. Germline V gene lookup returns CDR1 LGHNA and CDR2 YNFKEQ. The CDR3 contains 16 residues. Partial CDR3 DNA: TGCGCCAGCAGCCCCACCCAGGGAAGCGGGGCAGATACG. Encoded protein: CASSPTQGSGADT. From start to end, the CDR3 is CASSPTQGSGADTQYF.

A note on this clone: The read ends 3 residues shy of where the CDR3 ends; the end is completed using the germline J gene. The genes are TRBV7-2 and TRBJ2-7, with D maybe TRBD1 (6 bases). Germline V gene sequence: CDR1 SGHTA, CDR2 FQGNSA. The V gene lost 5 bases and the J gene lost 3 bases, with 14 bases spanning the gap. This CDR3 contains 14 residues. The CDR3 spells CASSPTDSYYEQYF. The CDR3 DNA, read in part, is TGTGCCAGCAGCCCAACGGACAGCTACTACGAG.

CDR3 DNA, as far as it was read: TGTGCCAGCTCACCGCCCACAGAGTCCTATGGC. Protein product: CASSPPTESYG. The CDR3 in full is CASSPPTESYGYTF. V gene TRBV18 combines with J gene TRBJ1-2; D is undetermined. Read coverage stops 3 residues before the CDR3 terminus; the germline J gene supplies the remainder. This CDR3 spans 14 amino acids. V was pared by 3 bases and J by 4 bases, with 12 bases between. CDR1 and CDR2 (germline): KGHSH, LQKENI.

In regard to this clone: The read finishes 3 residues shy of the CDR3 end, and the germline J gene is used to complete it. The chain has TRBV23-1 and TRBJ2-1; D is ambiguous. TRBV23-1 is assigned to the ORF class and has an uncertain function. V was pared by 3 bases and J by 5 bases, with 8 bases between. The CDR3 is 13 residues long. The CDR3 is CASSHCRDNEQFF. The sequenced CDR3 bases are TGCGCCAGCAGTCATTGCCGGGACAATGAG.

Note on this clone: The read stops 3 residues short of the end of the CDR3; the missing end is completed from the germline J gene. V and J are TRBV7-9 and TRBJ1-4; D gene unclear. From germline, CDR1 is SEHNR and CDR2 FQNEAQ (reference sequence). CDR3 size: 15 residues. Here the CDR3 reads CASSLAGSYNSPLFF. The CDR3 bases that were read are TGTGCCAGCAGCTTAGCGGGCAGTTATAATTCACCA.

CDR3 bases read: TGTGCCACCGAGACGAGCGCAGCGACAGATACG. Translation gives CATETSAATDT. The whole CDR3 reads CATETSAATDTQYF. The chain uses TRBV2 and TRBJ2-3; D is unresolved. The missing CDR3 end, 3 residues past where the read stops, is filled in from the germline J gene. Germline V gene sequence: CDR1 SNHLY, CDR2 FYNNEI. CDR3 length equals 14 residues. Trimming removed 10 bases from V and 3 bases from J, with 17 bases in between.

As regards this clone: From the germline J gene comes the end of the CDR3, since the read stops 3 residues before it. The V call is TRBV5-4, the J call TRBJ2-3; 8 positions match TRBD2. Germline loops: CDR1 SGHNT, CDR2 YYREEE (reference sequence). This CDR3 contains 13 residues. This CDR3 is CASSIYERGPQYF. The sequenced part of the CDR3 DNA is TGTGCCAGCAGCATATATGAGCGGGGGCCG.

Details on this clone: The read terminates 3 residues ahead of where the CDR3 ends, so the germline J gene completes it. This chain uses TRBV18 with TRBJ2-4, with D perhaps TRBD1 (6 bases). This CDR3 comprises 16 residues. From germline, CDR1 is KGHSH and CDR2 LQKENI. CDR3 amino acids: CASSPPARTDNYGQYF. The DNA read from the CDR3 is TGTGCCAGCTCACCACCGGCCAGGACAGATAACTATGGT.

Regarding this clone: With the read ending 3 residues before the CDR3 end, the germline J gene is used to fill in that end. The chain uses TRBV20-1 and TRBJ2-7; a weak D match, TRBD2 (6 bases). CDR1 is DFQATT and CDR2 is SNEGSKA in the germline V gene (reference sequence). V lost 1 base and J lost 2, with 9 bases in between. This CDR3 contains 13 residues. The CDR3: CSARASDTYEQYF. CDR3 DNA, as far as it was read: TGCAGTGCTAGAGCTAGCGATACCTACGAG.

Of note for this clone: One end of the junction varies from germline; a read error may be responsible. The CDR3 is cut off 3 residues early in the read; its end comes from the germline J gene. This specimen includes other DNA sequences encoding the same CDR3. V and J are TRBV7-2 and TRBJ1-3, with D maybe TRBD1 (5 bases). The germline CDR1 and CDR2 sequences are SGHTA and FQGNSA. The CDR3 is made up of 14 amino acids. CDR3 residues: CASSPGRFGNTIYF. The covered CDR3 bases are TGTGCCAGCAGCCCAGGGCGTTTTGGAAACACT.

Concerning this clone: The CDR3 goes on 3 residues after the read ends, and that part is filled in from the germline J gene. The chain is built from TRBV11-2 and TRBJ1-1; D is undetermined. V was clipped by 0 bases and J by 2 bases, with 7 bases between them. CDR1 SGHAT and CDR2 FQNNGV come from the germline V gene. The length of the CDR3 is 14 residues. CDR3 protein: CASSLETSNTEAFF. The part of the CDR3 DNA that was read is TGTGCCAGCAGCTTAGAAACAAGTAACACTGAA.

Note on this clone: The read terminates 3 residues ahead of where the CDR3 ends, so the germline J gene completes it. The chain has TRBV4-2 and TRBJ2-7, with D unclear. The germline CDR1 and CDR2 sequences are LGHNA and YNFKEQ. The CDR3 has 16 residues. V lost 0 bases to trimming and J lost 5 bases, with 17 bases between them. The part of the CDR3 DNA that was read is TGTGCCAGCAGCCAAGAACACACCCTTATTGGGCACGAG. Residues: CASSQEHTLIGHE. The CDR3 in full is CASSQEHTLIGHEQYF.